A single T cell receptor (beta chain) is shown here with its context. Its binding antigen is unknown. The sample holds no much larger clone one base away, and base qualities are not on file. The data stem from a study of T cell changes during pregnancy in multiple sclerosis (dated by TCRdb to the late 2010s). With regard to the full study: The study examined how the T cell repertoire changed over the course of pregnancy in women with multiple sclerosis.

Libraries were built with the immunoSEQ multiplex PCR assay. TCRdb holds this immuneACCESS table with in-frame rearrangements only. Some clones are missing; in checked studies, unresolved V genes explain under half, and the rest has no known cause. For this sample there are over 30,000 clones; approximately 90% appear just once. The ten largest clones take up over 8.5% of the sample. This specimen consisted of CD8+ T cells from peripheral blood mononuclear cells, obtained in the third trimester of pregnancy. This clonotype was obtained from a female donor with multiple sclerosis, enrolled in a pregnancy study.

CDR3 region: CASSSGGENIQYF. The DNA sequence follows: TGTGCCAGCAGCTCGGGGGGGGAAAACATTCAGTACTTC. The V and J segments used are TRBV9 and TRBJ2-4; TRBD2 agrees with 8 junctional bases. Sequences SGDLS (CDR1) and YYNGEE (CDR2) are obtained from the germline V gene. Counted from cysteine to phenylalanine, this CDR3 has 13 amino acids. Only the CDR3 DNA stays, 39 bases, in frame from base 1. Germline trimming: 4 bases from V, 5 bases from J; junction bases outside gene matches: 2.